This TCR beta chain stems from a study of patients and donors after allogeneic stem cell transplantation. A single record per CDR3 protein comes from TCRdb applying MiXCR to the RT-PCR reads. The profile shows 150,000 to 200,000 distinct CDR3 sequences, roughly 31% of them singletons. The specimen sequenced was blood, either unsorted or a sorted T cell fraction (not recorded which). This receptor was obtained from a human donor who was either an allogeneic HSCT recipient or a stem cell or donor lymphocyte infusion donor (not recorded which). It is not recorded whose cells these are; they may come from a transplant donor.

The CDR3 region has the DNA TGTGCCAGCAGCCAAGAACTGAGGGGCGACACCATATATTTT. Its translation is CASSQELRGDTIYF. V usage is TRBV14 and J usage is TRBJ1-3, with TRBD1 as a possible D gene (5 bases). The V and J ends lost 0 bases and 8 bases respectively, with 11 bases between them. In germline, CDR1 is SGHDN, CDR2 FVKESK. The CDR3 extends over 14 amino acids.